The 21 T cell receptor beta chains in this list originate from one sample, sequenced in a study of T cell repertoires in cytomegalovirus infection. No antigens are known for them. TCRdb itself ran the reads through MiXCR, one entry per CDR3 protein. The data show approximately 730,000 distinct CDR3 sequences, almost 30% seen once. This specimen consisted of cultured CD8+ T cells from PBMCs, obtained from culture after CMV antigen stimulation. These receptors were taken from a human donor in good health (CMV status not recorded). Some clones in this sample may be carry-over from other donors' samples.

The gene calls are TRBV19 and TRBJ1-1; tentative D call: TRBD1 (5 bases). Germline V lookup: CDR1 LNHDA, CDR2 SQIVND (reference sequence). The CDR3 spans 11 residues. The V gene lost 4 bases and the J gene lost 10 bases, with 10 bases spanning the gap. CDR3 nucleotides: TGTGCCAGTAGTACGGGGGTTGCAGCTTTCTTT. As protein: CASSTGVAAFF.

The J gene is TRBJ2-2, the V gene TRBV12-3 or TRBV12-4; D may be TRBD1 (5 bases). The CDR3 length is 13 residues. The V end was cut by 6 bases, the J end by 8 bases, with 13 bases between. Written as DNA, the CDR3 is TGTGCCAGCAGGACAGATATAACGGGGGAGCTGTTTTTT. This codes for CASRTDITGELFF.

Comment on this clonotype: A clone one base away is much larger, so this may be a read error. The chain is built from TRBV4-1 and TRBJ1-5; D is uncertain. CDR3 size: 14 residues. The V gene's germline CDR1 is MGHRA and CDR2 YSYEKL. CDR3 in DNA: TGCGCCAGCAGCCAATTTAAGGGAGGTCAGTCCCAGCATTTT. As protein: CASSQFKGGQSQHF.

The chain carries TRBV11-3 and TRBJ2-7; D call uncertain. The length of the CDR3 is 14 residues. Per the germline V gene, CDR1 is SGHNT and CDR2 is YENEEA. The V end was cut by 0 bases, the J end by 3 bases, with 9 bases between. The CDR3 nucleotides read TGTGCCAGCAGCTTAGAGCAGACCGGCTACGAGCAGTACTTC. Protein product: CASSLEQTGYEQYF.

The chain couples TRBV19 to TRBJ1-4, with D perhaps TRBD1 (5 bases). The germline V gene has CDR1 LNHDA and CDR2 SQIVND (reference sequence). CDR3 size: 15 residues. The V gene lost 4 bases and the J gene lost 2 bases, with 11 bases spanning the gap. Here the CDR3 DNA reads TGTGCCAGTAGTAGCCTACGGGACACTAATGAAAAACTGTTTTTT. Encoded protein: CASSSLRDTNEKLFF.

At least ten counts were recorded for this clonotype. The J gene is TRBJ2-3, the V gene TRBV7-6; 10 positions agree with TRBD2. The CDR3 extends over 16 amino acids. Per germline, CDR1 SGHVS and CDR2 FNYEAQ. J was trimmed by 2 bases and V by 5 bases; bases with no gene match: 7. The DNA of the CDR3 is TGTGCCAGCAGCGCTTTCCTAGCGGGGGCCACAGATACGCAGTATTTT. Protein product: CASSAFLAGATDTQYF.

This clonotype showed up just a few times. The chain couples TRBV5-6 to TRBJ2-1, with a weak D call TRBD2 (5 bases). V lost 0 bases to trimming and J lost 3 bases, with 16 bases between them. Germline V gene data show CDR1 as SGHDT and CDR2 as YYEEEE. This CDR3 contains 17 residues. This chain's CDR3 is CASSLVAGHGNYNEQFF. CDR3 DNA: TGTGCCAGCAGCTTGGTTGCGGGCCACGGCAACTACAATGAGCAGTTCTTC.

A remark on this clonotype: A read error is possible here, since a much larger clone lies one base away. V usage is TRBV7-6 and J usage is TRBJ2-7; D possibly corresponds to TRBD2 (5 bases). The CDR3 is 14 amino acids. Germline CDR1 SGHVS, CDR2 FNYEAQ. The CDR3 loop reads CASSLGGAYYKQYF. The DNA for the CDR3 is TGTGCCAGCAGCTTAGGGGGAGCATACTACAAGCAGTACTTC.

The gene calls are TRBV28 and TRBJ2-5; D tentatively reads TRBD1 or TRBD2 (5 bases each). Germline V gives CDR1 MDHEN, CDR2 SYDVKM. CDR3 length: 19 amino acids. V shed 5 bases and J shed 5 bases, with 30 bases lying between them. CDR3 DNA: TGTGCCAGCAGTCCCACAGAAGGATGGGGGTACGGAAGAGGGGAGACCCAGTACTTC. This translates into CASSPTEGWGYGRGETQYF.

In this sample, this clonotype turned up many times. The chain uses TRBV6-5 and TRBJ2-1; D not certain. Germline assignment: CDR1 MNHEY and CDR2 SVGAGI. V lost 2 bases, J lost 8 bases, and 4 bases lay in between. CDR3 size: 11 residues. The CDR3 nucleotides are TGTGCCAGCAGTTACGGTTATGAGCAGTTCTTC. Protein: CASSYGYEQFF.

This clonotype occurred once. A read error is possible here, since a much larger clone lies one base away. The chain recombines TRBV7-9 with TRBJ2-5; weak D call: TRBD2 (6 bases). The germline gives CDR1 SEHNR, CDR2 FQNEAQ (reference sequence). The CDR3 is 16 residues long. The CDR3 here is CAGSLGDFPSEETQYF. As DNA, the CDR3 is TGTGCCGGCAGCTTAGGGGACTTCCCTTCCGAAGAGACCCAGTACTTC.

This clonotype was seen ten or more times. The chain employs TRBV7-9 and TRBJ1-4; D gene unclear. The V gene's germline CDR1 is SEHNR and CDR2 FQNEAQ (reference sequence). This CDR3 has 14 amino acids. V was cut by 6 bases and J by 0 bases, with 8 bases left in between. For the CDR3, the DNA is TGTGCCAGCAGTTCAGACGCAACTAATGAAAAACTGTTTTTT. This encodes CASSSDATNEKLFF.

The rearrangement uses TRBV6-2 or TRBV6-3 and TRBJ2-7, with D perhaps TRBD1 or TRBD2 (6 bases each). V lost 8 bases and J 3 bases, leaving 11 bases between the germline ends. CDR3 length equals 12 residues. Germline CDR1 reads MNHEY; CDR2 reads SVGEGT. CDR3 sequence reads: CASYGGLYEQYV. The DNA of the CDR3 is TGTGCCAGCTATGGGGGGCTCTACGAGCAGTACGTC.

As concerns this clonotype: One base away lies a much larger clone, so this may be a sequencing read error. The chain joins TRBV7-6 to TRBJ2-3, with D tentatively TRBD1 or TRBD2 (5 bases each). This CDR3 has 11 residues. The germline V gene has CDR1 SGHVS and CDR2 FNYEAQ. The CDR3 DNA reads TGTGTCAGCAGCCCTGGGACGACGCAGTATTTT. Translation: CVSSPGTTQYF.

There are a few counts of this clonotype. V usage is TRBV27 and J usage is TRBJ1-5; D is possibly TRBD1 (6 bases). Trimming took 10 bases from V and 6 from J, leaving 19 bases between them. The CDR3 is 14 residues long. The germline CDR1 and CDR2 sequences are MNHEY and SMNVEV (reference sequence). The CDR3 spells CATALGGFVQPQHF. Written as DNA, the CDR3 is TGTGCCACCGCCCTAGGGGGTTTCGTTCAGCCCCAGCATTTT.

This clonotype has just a few counts. V usage is TRBV7-9 and J usage is TRBJ2-2, with 10 nucleotides matching TRBD2. Per the germline V gene, CDR1 is SEHNR and CDR2 is FQNEAQ (reference sequence). There are 19 residues in the CDR3. The V and J ends lost 5 bases and 2 bases, in that order; junction bases with no gene match: 14. CDR3 bases: TGTGCCAGCAGCCCATCTGGATTGAGCGGGGGGGCAAACACCGGGGAGCTGTTTTTT. Protein sequence: CASSPSGLSGGANTGELFF. The whole variable domain, remainder taken from reference TRBV7-9 and TRBJ2-2, is DTGVSQNPRHKITKRGQNVTFRCDPISEHNRLYWYRQTLGQGPEFLTYFQNEAQLEKSRLLSDRFSAERPKGSFSTLEIQRTEQGDSAMYLCASSPSGLSGGANTGELFFGEGSRLTVL.

This chain's CDR3 is CASSTDLHGGQPQHF. In DNA, the CDR3 is TGTGCCAGCAGCACCGATTTACATGGGGGGCAGCCCCAGCATTTT. The V gene is TRBV7-9, the J gene TRBJ1-5; possible D gene TRBD1, 5 bases. The germline V gene encodes CDR1 SEHNR and CDR2 FQNEAQ (reference sequence). The CDR3 consists of 15 residues. Between the trimmed V and J ends, which lost 5 bases and 7 bases, there was a span of 18 bases.

This rearrangement joins TRBV12-3 or TRBV12-4 to TRBJ2-1, with 10 bases aligning to TRBD1. CDR3 size: 16 residues. The junction had 4 bases not matched to a gene; V was cut back by 3 bases and J by 2 bases. The CDR3, as DNA: TGTGCCAGCAGTTTGAAGGACAGGGGGGCCTACAATGAGCAGTTCTTC. Translating it yields CASSLKDRGAYNEQFF.

This clonotype occurred many times. This CDR3 reads CASSFLKAYNEQFF. The CDR3 DNA reads TGTGCCAGCAGTTTCTTAAAAGCCTACAATGAGCAGTTCTTC. The chain joins TRBV12-3 or TRBV12-4 to TRBJ2-1; D gene unclear. V was trimmed by 3 bases and J by 2 bases, leaving 8 bases between them. This CDR3 is 14 amino acids long.

This clonotype was counted at least ten times. The V gene is TRBV7-6, the J gene TRBJ2-7; 8 bases agree with TRBD1. CDR3 length equals 12 residues. Germline V gene lookup returns CDR1 SGHVS and CDR2 FNYEAQ. V shed 3 bases, J shed 7 bases, and the junction held 2 bases outside the gene matches. The DNA for the CDR3 is TGTGCCAGCAGCTTGACAGGGGTAGAGCAGTACGTC. Amino acids: CASSLTGVEQYV.

In its sample, this clonotype was seen a few times. The chain recombines TRBV7-9 with TRBJ1-2, with 7 bases aligning to TRBD1. With V trimmed by 6 bases and J by 8 bases, 9 bases remained unmatched. The length of the CDR3 is 13 residues. CDR1 SEHNR and CDR2 FQNEAQ come from the germline V gene (reference sequence). This chain's CDR3 is CASRPQGLDGYTF. CDR3 nucleotide sequence: TGTGCCAGCAGGCCACAGGGGTTAGACGGCTACACCTTC.